This entry lists 8 T cell receptor beta chains sequenced from one sample in a study of T cells in Graves' hyperthyroidism and ophthalmopathy. Researchers took RNA transcripts and amplified the TCR beta CDR3 regions from them. First-round RT-PCR targeting the TCR CDR3 was performed with the HTBI primer set. TCRdb itself ran the multiplex PCR reads through MiXCR, one entry per CDR3 protein. Among about 560,000 distinct CDR3 sequences listed, 46% were seen once. The specimen was peripheral blood or thyroid tissue (not recorded which). These TCRs come from a woman between 18 and 29 years old with Graves' hyperthyroidism.

Here the CDR3 DNA reads TGTGCCAGCAGTGGACCAGGGACGGCCGGTGAGACCCAGTACTTC. Its protein product is CASSGPGTAGETQYF. V gene TRBV2 combines with J gene TRBJ2-5; the D gene could be TRBD1 or TRBD2 (5 bases each). The germline CDR1 and CDR2 sequences are SNHLY and FYNNEI. Trimming shortened V by 4 bases and J by 5 bases, and 17 bases separated the two germline ends. This CDR3 contains 15 residues.

This clonotype was picked up many times. This chain uses TRBV20-1 with TRBJ1-1; D is undetermined. V was clipped by 3 bases and J by 3 bases, with 11 bases between them. This CDR3 spans 13 amino acids. Germline lookup yields CDR1 DFQATT and CDR2 SNEGSKA (reference sequence). The CDR3 reads CSASLTPHTEAFF. The CDR3 bases are TGCAGTGCTAGTCTGACTCCTCACACTGAAGCTTTCTTT.

The V call is TRBV10-3, the J call TRBJ2-2; D gene uncertain. V shed 0 bases and J shed 8 bases, with 7 bases lying between them. Germline assignment: CDR1 ENHRY and CDR2 SYGVKD. This CDR3 has 13 residues. CDR3 coding DNA: TGTGCCATCAGTGAGTCGGCGGCAGGGGAGCTGTTTTTT. It yields the protein CAISESAAGELFF.

This chain uses TRBV25-1 with TRBJ1-2; tentatively, D is TRBD1 (6 bases). CDR3 size: 14 residues. V was cut by 11 bases and J by 4 bases, with 20 bases left in between. Germline V CDR1 and CDR2: MGHDK, SYGVNS. Written as DNA, the CDR3 is TGTGCCTGGAGCCACGGGGGCTCGGGCTATGGCTACACCTTC. This gives the protein CAWSHGGSGYGYTF.

The CDR3: CASSPLAGGYNSPLHF. The CDR3 nucleotides are TGTGCCAGCAGCCCTCTAGCGGGAGGATATAATTCACCCCTCCACTTT. The rearrangement joins TRBV7-7 to TRBJ1-6; D gene unclear. Per the germline V gene, CDR1 is SSHAT and CDR2 is FNYEAQ (reference sequence). Trimming took 5 bases from V and 4 from J, leaving 15 bases between them. The CDR3 contains 16 residues.

This chain links TRBV29-1 with TRBJ2-3, with 7 bases fitting TRBD2. With V trimmed by 3 bases and J by 5 bases, 8 bases remained unmatched. The germline V gene encodes CDR1 SQVTM and CDR2 ANQGSEA. The CDR3 has 14 residues. The CDR3 nucleotides read TGCAGCGTTGAGTCTGCGGGAGAGGAAGATACGCAGTATTTT. This sequence encodes CSVESAGEEDTQYF.

This clonotype was counted ten times or more. One end of the junction varies from germline; a read error may be responsible. The genes are TRBV29-1 and TRBJ1-2; TRBD1 matches at 9 bases. Germline CDR1 is SQVTM and CDR2 is ANQGSEA. The CDR3 totals 15 residues. The CDR3 spells CTALHSGTGFHGYTF. CDR3 sequence (DNA): TGTACCGCCCTACATTCCGGGACAGGGTTCCATGGCTACACCTTC.

As regards this clonotype: This likely comes from a read error, as the CDR3 has no conserved phenylalanine or tryptophan at its end. Because the CDR3's place on the DNA is in doubt, the DNA is left out and the CDR3 is given as listed by TCRdb. The chain joins TRBV24-1 to TRBJ1-1. The CDR3 length equals 11 residues, ends included. In germline, CDR1 is KGHDR, CDR2 SFDVKD. This CDR3 reads CATSDSVRGLT.